These 15 T cell receptor beta chains originate from one sample sequenced in a study of metastatic and nonmetastatic thyroid tumors. Using MiXCR, TCRdb re-called clones from the PCR reads. The profile covers under 55,000 clones, with more than 15% appearing a single time and approximately 3.1% taken by the ten largest. The entire patient cohort was treatment-naive prior to thyroid surgery. Sequencing was performed on blood. The source of these receptors is a female donor with papillary thyroid cancer or a benign thyroid nodule (not recorded which). Some clones in this sample may be carry-over from other donors' samples.

This clone was seen ten or more times. With a much larger clone just one base away, this may be a read error. Within the sample, other DNA sequences also encode this same CDR3. The CDR3 sequence is CASSLSTGSYGYTF. The CDR3 DNA follows: TGTGCCAGCAGTTTATCAACGGGGAGCTATGGCTACACCTTC. The V call is TRBV28, the J call TRBJ1-2; no clear D gene. CDR1 is MDHEN, CDR2 SYDVKM, per germline. Trimming removed 1 base at V and 4 bases at J, with 10 bases between. This CDR3 comprises 14 residues.

This clone is medium-sized by share. In DNA, the CDR3 is TGTGCCACCACCAGTGGTCGGGACGCAGATACGCAGTATTTT. Its protein product is CATTSGRDADTQYF. V is TRBV15 and J is TRBJ2-3; D tentatively fits TRBD1 or TRBD2 (5 bases each). This CDR3 comprises 14 residues. V gave up 7 bases and J gave up 4 bases, with 15 bases separating them. Germline CDR1 is LNHNV and CDR2 is YYDKDF (reference sequence).

This chain uses TRBV11-2 with TRBJ1-1, with TRBD1 as a possible D gene (5 bases). The germline V and J ends were trimmed by 3 bases and 1 base, with 9 bases remaining between them. Germline V gene data show CDR1 as SGHAT and CDR2 as FQNNGV. The CDR3 sequence is 14 residues long. The CDR3: CASSFVRENTEAFF. The CDR3 coding sequence is TGTGCCAGCAGCTTCGTCAGGGAGAACACTGAAGCTTTCTTT.

This clone was recorded many times. The chain carries TRBV6-1 and TRBJ1-2; TRBD1 matches at 7 bases. CDR1 is MNHNS, CDR2 SASEGT, per germline. The CDR3 contains 15 residues. The V segment lost 4 bases and the J segment 1 base; nucleotides outside the gene matches: 6. The CDR3 DNA reads as TGTGCCAGCAGTGGTACAGGGGTAGGTAACTATGGCTACACCTTC. The encoded protein is CASSGTGVGNYGYTF.

This clone was counted many times. The J gene is TRBJ2-1, the V gene TRBV20-1; perhaps TRBD1 as D (5 bases). Trimming pared 1 base from V and 5 bases from J, leaving 15 bases between. The CDR3 is 15 residues long. CDR1 and CDR2 from the germline V gene are DFQATT and SNEGSKA (reference sequence). As DNA, the CDR3 is TGCAGTGCTAGAGCGGATAGGGGATCACACAATGAGCAGTTCTTC. The encoded protein is CSARADRGSHNEQFF.

V usage is TRBV20-1 and J usage is TRBJ2-2; 8 bases agree with TRBD1. CDR3 length: 15 residues. Germline V gives CDR1 DFQATT, CDR2 SNEGSKA (reference sequence). CDR3 sequence (DNA): TGCAGCATTATATTGGGCAGGGGGCAAGGCGGGGAGCTGTTTTTT. Amino acids: CSIILGRGQGGELFF.

With respect to this clone: At one of its ends the junction is not consistent with the germline gene, which may arise from a read error. The same CDR3 also results from other DNA sequences found in this sample. CDR3 sequence: CASSPWIGQGDYEQYF. CDR3 nucleotide sequence: TGTGCCAGCAGCCCCTGGATAGGGCAGGGCGACTACGAGCAGTACTTT. The chain joins TRBV11-1 to TRBJ2-7; perhaps D is TRBD1 or TRBD2 (5 bases each). The CDR3 is made up of 16 amino acids. The germline gives CDR1 SGHAT, CDR2 FQDESV (reference sequence).

In its sample, this clone was seen many times. The chain links TRBV30 to TRBJ1-1, with D possibly being TRBD1 (6 bases). V was trimmed by 1 base and J by 5 bases, leaving 14 bases between them. The length of the CDR3 is 14 residues. The germline V gene encodes CDR1 GTSNPN and CDR2 SVGIG (reference sequence). The CDR3 loop is CAWSAGGGLTEAFF. CDR3 coding DNA: TGTGCCTGGAGTGCAGGTGGGGGGCTGACTGAAGCTTTCTTT.

About this clone itself: One end of the junction varies from germline; a read error may be responsible. The chain combines TRBV6-1 with TRBJ1-1; tentative D call: TRBD1 (6 bases). This CDR3 has 15 residues. CDR1 is MNHNS, CDR2 SASEGT, per germline. The CDR3 region is CASKQGRVMNTEAFF. CDR3 sequence (DNA): TGTGCCAGCAAACAGGGACGTGTTATGAACACTGAAGCCTTCTTT.

This clone was observed many times. Written as DNA, the CDR3 is TGTGCCAGCAGTGAAAGGGACAGGGTCGGGTACGAGCAGTACTTC. Translated, it gives CASSERDRVGYEQYF. The V and J genes are TRBV6-1 and TRBJ2-7, with TRBD1 matching 9 bases. There are 15 residues in the CDR3. Germline values: CDR1 MNHNS, CDR2 SASEGT. Trimming took 2 bases from V and 4 from J; bases not matched to a gene: 6.

This clone was seen many times. The gene calls are TRBV3-1 and TRBJ2-3, with 7 nucleotides matching TRBD2. V lost 0 bases to trimming and J lost 1 base; unmatched junction nucleotides: 7. From germline, CDR1 is LGHDT and CDR2 YNNKEL (reference sequence). This CDR3 contains 17 residues. The DNA for the CDR3 is TGTGCCAGCAGCCAAGAGGGACTACTCCAACGCACAGATACGCAGTATTTT. Translation: CASSQEGLLQRTDTQYF.

There are many counts of this clone. The V call is TRBV6-1, the J call TRBJ1-5, with a tentative D call TRBD1 (5 bases). V lost 5 bases and J lost 8, with 19 bases in between. The CDR3 is made up of 15 amino acids. Germline CDR1 reads MNHNS; CDR2 reads SASEGT. CDR3 in DNA: TGTGCCAGCAGTAAAAGGGGCCAGGCAGAAAAGCCCCAGCATTTT. Its translation is CASSKRGQAEKPQHF.

The chain uses TRBV6-4 and TRBJ1-5; D unclear. The CDR3 spans 16 residues. Trimming took off 5 bases at V and 7 bases at J, with 21 bases between the two ends. Per the germline V gene, CDR1 is MRHNA and CDR2 is SNTAGT. The CDR3 is CASSTRFLACEQPQHF. The CDR3 region has the DNA TGTGCCAGCAGTACTAGATTTTTGGCCTGCGAGCAGCCCCAGCATTTT.

The chain carries TRBV7-2 and TRBJ2-7; no clear D gene. This CDR3 contains 13 residues. Germline values: CDR1 SGHTA, CDR2 FQGNSA. Trimming cost V 3 bases and J 2 bases, with 8 bases left between them. Here the CDR3 DNA reads TGTGCCAGCAGCTTTTCCCTAGCCTACGAGCAGTACTTC. Its translation is CASSFSLAYEQYF.

This clone appeared many times. V usage is TRBV5-1 and J usage is TRBJ2-7; TRBD2 agrees at 7 bases. This CDR3 region has 14 residues. The trim removed 2 bases at V and 3 bases at J, leaving 5 bases unmatched. The V gene's germline CDR1 is SGHRS and CDR2 YFSETQ. CDR3: CASSFLAAGYEQYF. The CDR3 DNA is TGCGCCAGCAGCTTTCTAGCGGCTGGCTACGAGCAGTACTTC. Drawing the rest from reference TRBV5-1 and TRBJ2-7, the complete variable domain is KAGVTQTPRYLIKTRGQQVTLSCSPISGHRSVSWYQQTPGQGLQFLFEYFSETQRNKGNFPGRFSGRQFSNSRSEMNVSTLELGDSALYLCASSFLAAGYEQYFGPGTRLTVT.